Presented here are 19 T cell receptor beta chains from one specimen sequenced in a study of blood T cell repertoires in COVID-19. The protocol was immunoSEQ multiplex PCR, while the TCRdb copy is restricted to in-frame clones and leaves out a portion. The table records more than 150,000 clones, around 84% of them present only once. The sequenced sample was PBMCs or T cells enriched from blood (not recorded which). The receptors derive from a woman aged 45-60 years who had recovered from COVID-19.

The CDR3 DNA follows: TGTGCCAGCAGTTACTCGGCGACTAACGCGGAACAGTTCTTC. Protein product: CASSYSATNAEQFF. This chain uses TRBV6-6 with TRBJ2-1; the D gene is possibly TRBD2 (5 bases). This CDR3 spans 14 amino acids. V was cut by 0 bases and J by 13 bases, with 16 bases left in between. Germline lookup yields CDR1 MNHNY and CDR2 SVGAGI (reference sequence).

The V call is TRBV4-3, the J call TRBJ1-4; D is uncertain. The V and J ends lost 1 base and 2 bases respectively, with 5 bases between them. This CDR3 comprises 14 residues. Germline V gives CDR1 LGHNA, CDR2 YSLEER. The CDR3 spells CASSQGATNEKLFF. The CDR3 region has the DNA TGCGCCAGCAGCCAAGGGGCGACTAATGAAAAACTGTTTTTT.

This chain joins TRBV6-5 and TRBJ1-2, with 8 bases fitting TRBD1. The trim removed 2 bases at V and 8 bases at J, leaving 4 bases unmatched. In germline, CDR1 is MNHEY, CDR2 SVGAGI. The CDR3 has 13 amino acids. CDR3 sequence reads: CASSYQGTGGYTF. The DNA of the CDR3 is TGTGCCAGCAGTTACCAAGGGACAGGCGGCTACACCTTC.

The V and J genes are TRBV7-2 and TRBJ2-2; D is ambiguous. The germline V gene encodes CDR1 SGHTA and CDR2 FQGNSA. The CDR3 extends over 13 amino acids. Trimming took off 5 bases at V and 10 bases at J, with 14 bases between the two ends. CDR3 sequence reads: CASSLSVKVELFF. For the CDR3, the DNA is TGTGCCAGCAGCCTCTCAGTTAAAGTGGAGCTGTTTTTT.

This chain connects TRBV4-3 to TRBJ2-1; D is undetermined. Trimming pared 2 bases from V and 0 bases from J, leaving 17 bases between. Germline V gives CDR1 LGHNA, CDR2 YSLEER. The CDR3 has 18 amino acids. This CDR3 reads CASSQSGLGSSSYNEQFF. The CDR3 DNA is TGCGCCAGCAGCCAATCCGGCCTGGGCTCGAGCTCCTACAATGAGCAGTTCTTC.

The gene calls are TRBV19 and TRBJ2-4, with 9 bases fitting TRBD2. V was clipped by 4 bases and J by 3 bases; unmatched bases: 4. This CDR3 has 15 residues. Germline lookup yields CDR1 LNHDA and CDR2 SQIVND (reference sequence). Here the CDR3 reads CASSTNSGSKNIQYF. The CDR3 bases are TGTGCCAGTAGTACCAATAGCGGGAGCAAAAACATTCAGTACTTC.

This clone has a handful of counts. The gene calls are TRBV9 and TRBJ1-2; TRBD1 agrees at 10 bases. V lost 2 bases to trimming and J lost 8 bases; unmatched junction nucleotides: 6. The CDR3 totals 14 residues. Germline V CDR1 and CDR2: SGDLS, YYNGEE. The DNA for the CDR3 is TGTGCCAGCAGCGTGACCGGGACAGGGGTCGGCTACACCTTC. It is translated as CASSVTGTGVGYTF.

The chain links TRBV18 to TRBJ1-2; TRBD1 matches 7 bases. This CDR3 region has 16 residues. The V and J ends lost 2 bases and 8 bases, in that order; junction bases with no gene match: 14. CDR1 and CDR2 from the germline V gene are KGHSH and LQKENI. The CDR3 spells CASSPEQGGVLSGYTF. Written as DNA, the CDR3 is TGTGCCAGCTCACCAGAACAAGGGGGCGTTTTGTCCGGCTACACCTTC.

This clone was seen just once. The V gene is TRBV19, the J gene TRBJ2-1; D perhaps matches TRBD2 (6 bases). Germline CDR1 and CDR2: LNHDA and SQIVND (reference sequence). V shed 7 bases and J shed 7 bases, with 20 bases lying between them. There are 15 residues in the CDR3. CDR3 nucleotide sequence: TGTGCCAGTACCCCAGGGACTCTTGGGAAGAATGAGCAGTTCTTC. Amino acid sequence: CASTPGTLGKNEQFF.

This sequence joins TRBV7-2 and TRBJ1-2, with 9 bases lining up with TRBD1. Germline V lookup: CDR1 SGHTA, CDR2 FQGNSA. The trim removed 4 bases at V and 8 bases at J, leaving 11 bases unmatched. The CDR3 extends over 15 amino acids. The CDR3 here is CASSYQTGTGKGYTF. CDR3 bases: TGTGCCAGCAGCTACCAAACCGGGACAGGGAAGGGCTACACCTTC.

The table lists this clone with a count of one. V gene TRBV11-3 combines with J gene TRBJ2-7; 7 bases are a match to TRBD2. From germline, CDR1 is SGHNT and CDR2 YENEEA. Germline trimming cut 5 bases from V and 0 bases from J; bases unmatched to any gene: 4. The CDR3 is made up of 14 amino acids. The CDR3 reads CASSPSGRSYEQYF. Written as DNA, the CDR3 is TGTGCCAGCAGCCCTAGCGGCCGCTCCTACGAGCAGTACTTC.

The CDR3 DNA reads as TGTGCCAGCAGCGTAGCAAATCTGGGTGGGGGCCTTACGAACACTGAAGCTTTCTTT. Translating gives CASSVANLGGGLTNTEAFF. This sequence joins TRBV9 and TRBJ1-1, with a possible D match to TRBD1 (6 bases). The germline V gene has CDR1 SGDLS and CDR2 YYNGEE. Trimming removed 0 bases at V and 1 base at J, with 22 bases between. CDR3 length: 19 residues.

The rearrangement joins TRBV19 to TRBJ1-1; 8 bases map to TRBD1. Unmatched junction bases numbered 6, after V lost 3 bases and J lost 3 bases. This CDR3 is 15 amino acids long. Per germline, CDR1 LNHDA and CDR2 SQIVND (reference sequence). CDR3 nucleotides: TGTGCCAGTAGTATCGAAACGGACAGGGACACTGAAGCTTTCTTT. Protein sequence: CASSIETDRDTEAFF.

The gene calls are TRBV13 and TRBJ1-5, with TRBD1 identical over 9 bases. Germline V CDR1 and CDR2: PRHDT, FYEKMQ (reference sequence). Unmatched junction bases numbered 4, after V lost 6 bases and J lost 7 bases. CDR3 length: 13 residues. The CDR3 sequence: CASRRTGEQPQHF. DNA of the CDR3: TGTGCCAGCAGAAGGACAGGGGAACAGCCCCAGCATTTT. Full variable domain (rest looked up from reference TRBV13 and TRBJ1-5): AAGVIQSPRHLIKEKRETATLKCYPIPRHDTVYWYQQGPGQDPQFLISFYEKMQSDKGSIPDRFSAQQFSDYHSELNMSSLELGDSALYFCASRRTGEQPQHFGDGTRLSIL.

This sequence joins TRBV19 and TRBJ1-2; no clear D gene. Germline V gene sequence: CDR1 LNHDA, CDR2 SQIVND (reference sequence). Deletions cut 6 bases from V and 0 bases from J, with 11 bases between. The length of the CDR3 is 14 residues. The CDR3 nucleotides read TGTGCCAGTAGAGAGGGATTTTCTAACTATGGCTACACCTTC. Its protein is CASREGFSNYGYTF.

J is TRBJ1-3 and V is TRBV7-2, with D possibly matching TRBD1 (5 bases). V was clipped by 1 base and J by 0 bases, with 10 bases between them. CDR3 size: 16 residues. CDR1 and CDR2 from the germline V gene are SGHTA and FQGNSA. DNA for the CDR3: TGTGCCAGCAGCTTAGGACAGCTCGTCTCTGGAAACACCATATATTTT. Translating it yields CASSLGQLVSGNTIYF.

This clone was seen more than once but under ten times. The chain is built from TRBV3-1 (or the pseudogene TRBV3-2) and TRBJ2-2; unclear D gene. From germline, CDR1 is LGHDT and CDR2 YNNKEL (reference sequence). This CDR3 region has 12 residues. The V and J ends lost 2 bases and 4 bases respectively, with 2 bases between them. The CDR3 spells CASSQRTGELFF. The CDR3 DNA reads as TGTGCCAGCAGCCAACGCACCGGGGAGCTGTTTTTT.

V usage is TRBV6-5 and J usage is TRBJ1-5; D gene uncertain. This CDR3 region has 16 residues. V shed 4 bases and J shed 3 bases, with 16 bases lying between them. The germline V gene encodes CDR1 MNHEY and CDR2 SVGAGI. The CDR3 spells CASSFPVLLNNQPQHF. The DNA for the CDR3 is TGTGCCAGCAGTTTCCCCGTATTACTGAACAATCAGCCCCAGCATTTT.

J is TRBJ2-7 and V is TRBV28, with TRBD2 matching 8 bases. CDR1 is MDHEN and CDR2 is SYDVKM in the germline V gene. With V trimmed by 3 bases and J by 4 bases, 8 bases remained unmatched. This CDR3 comprises 15 residues. In nucleotides, the CDR3 is TGTGCCAGCAGTTTGTGGGGTAGCGGGAAGTACGAGCAGTACTTC. This encodes CASSLWGSGKYEQYF.